Listed below are T cell receptor beta chains from one sample, sequenced in a study of blood T cell repertoires in COVID-19. Generated by immunoSEQ multiplex PCR, the TCRdb table keeps only in-frame clones and is missing some. Of approximately 310,000 clones listed, around 85% are singletons. Material: PBMCs or T cells enriched from blood (not recorded which). These receptors all stem from a man aged 25 to 45 who had recovered from COVID-19. The CDR3 runs from the conserved cysteine through the conserved F or W. The D gene is left open where the match is weak. Only some rows state a clone size, as once, few, many or a class for expanded clones.

V gene	J gene	CDR3 length	clone size	D gene	CDR3 protein	CDR3 DNA
TRBV2	TRBJ1-4	16	-	-	CASTLGGGRPNEKLFF	TGTGCCAGCACACTCGGCGGGGGGCGCCCTAATGAAAAACTGTTTTTT
TRBV6-1	TRBJ2-1	15	-	TRBD1	CASSEDRGSYNEQFF	TGTGCCAGCAGTGAGGACAGGGGATCCTACAATGAGCAGTTCTTC
TRBV12-3/TRBV12-4	TRBJ1-2	13	-	TRBD1	CASSPGTVYGYTF	TGTGCCAGCAGTCCAGGGACAGTCTATGGCTACACCTTC
TRBV9	TRBJ1-5	14	-	TRBD1	CASSVTGASQPQHF	TGTGCCAGCAGCGTTACAGGGGCAAGTCAGCCCCAGCATTTT
TRBV29-1	TRBJ2-7	15	-	-	CSVVRGTDASNEQYF	TGCAGCGTCGTACGCGGGACGGACGCCTCTAACGAGCAGTACTTC
TRBV30	TRBJ2-2	15	-	-	CAWSPGGTFAGELFF	TGTGCCTGGAGTCCCGGGGGAACATTCGCCGGGGAGCTGTTTTTT
TRBV9	TRBJ1-1	14	-	-	CASSVGGLFSEAFF	TGTGCCAGCAGCGTAGGGGGCCTCTTCTCTGAAGCTTTCTTT
TRBV12-5	TRBJ2-5	18	-	TRBD2	CASGLAKTSGGKAETQYF	TGTGCTAGTGGTTTGGCCAAAACTAGCGGAGGAAAAGCAGAGACCCAGTACTTC
TRBV9	TRBJ2-2	14	-	TRBD1	CASSVRDRTGELFF	TGTGCCAGCAGCGTCCGGGACAGAACCGGGGAGCTGTTTTTT
TRBV3-1/TRBV3-2	TRBJ1-6	14	-	-	CASSRPGENSPLHF	TGTGCCAGCAGCCGCCCAGGCGAAAATTCACCCCTCCACTTT
TRBV5-1	TRBJ2-7	14	-	TRBD1	CASSRKTGDDEQYF	TGCGCCAGCAGCAGAAAGACAGGGGACGACGAGCAGTACTTC
TRBV9	TRBJ1-2	14	-	TRBD1	CASSESRDRTGYTF	TGTGCCAGCAGCGAATCCCGGGACAGAACTGGCTACACCTTC
TRBV20-1	TRBJ2-2	11	-	-	CSATRTGELFF	TGCAGTGCCACCAGGACCGGGGAGCTGTTTTTT
TRBV19	TRBJ2-3	14	-	TRBD1	CASSQGEQTDTQYF	TGTGCCAGTAGTCAGGGGGAACAAACAGATACGCAGTATTTT
TRBV4-2	TRBJ2-1	16	-	TRBD2	CASSQDRAGGYNEQFF	TGTGCCAGCAGCCAAGATAGAGCGGGGGGGTACAATGAGCAGTTCTTC
TRBV2	TRBJ2-1	15	-	-	CASKARLSSYNEQFF	TGTGCCAGCAAAGCACGACTCAGCTCCTACAATGAGCAGTTCTTC
TRBV5-1	TRBJ2-5	16	-	TRBD2	CASSLGPSGYQETQYF	TGCGCCAGCAGCCTAGGGCCTAGCGGGTACCAAGAGACCCAGTACTTC
TRBV6-6	TRBJ1-2	13	-	-	CASSYGHNYGYTF	TGTGCCAGCAGTTACGGACATAACTATGGCTACACCTTC
TRBV6-2/TRBV6-3	TRBJ1-2	14	-	-	CASSPGGAEYGYTF	TGTGCCAGCAGCCCGGGAGGGGCGGAGTATGGCTACACCTTC
TRBV5-5	TRBJ2-6	17	-	-	CASSSVPQYSGANVLTF	TGTGCCAGCAGCTCCGTACCTCAGTACTCTGGGGCCAACGTCCTGACTTTC
TRBV27	TRBJ1-2	14	-	-	CASSLNRAGYGYTF	TGTGCCAGCAGTTTAAACAGGGCAGGGTATGGCTACACCTTC
TRBV29-1	TRBJ1-1	13	once	-	CSVEGQGNTEAFF	TGCAGCGTTGAAGGCCAGGGGAACACTGAAGCTTTCTTT
TRBV6-4	TRBJ1-1	14	few	-	CASSDYSLNTEAFF	TGTGCCAGCAGTGACTACAGTTTGAACACTGAAGCTTTCTTT
TRBV7-2	TRBJ2-1	17	-	TRBD2	CASSAGTSGTLRGEQFF	TGTGCCAGCAGCGCAGGGACTAGCGGGACCTTGAGAGGTGAGCAGTTCTTC
TRBV10-2	TRBJ2-1	16	-	-	CASSEYGGWRDNEQFF	TGCGCCAGCAGTGAGTATGGAGGGTGGAGGGACAATGAGCAGTTCTTC
TRBV15	TRBJ1-2	15	-	TRBD1	CATSREQGLSGGYTF	TGTGCCACCAGCAGAGAACAGGGGTTAAGTGGCGGCTACACCTTC
TRBV27	TRBJ2-1	14	-	TRBD1	CASRTGGTYNEQFF	TGTGCCAGCCGGACAGGGGGCACCTACAATGAGCAGTTCTTC
TRBV10-3	TRBJ2-1	13	-	-	CAISSVSYNEQFF	TGTGCCATCAGTTCGGTCTCCTACAATGAGCAGTTCTTC
TRBV5-1	TRBJ2-3	14	-	TRBD1	CASSLGGQGDTQYF	TGCGCCAGCAGCTTGGGGGGACAGGGGGATACGCAGTATTTT
TRBV5-1	TRBJ2-7	14	-	-	CASSLGQGFGEQYF	TGCGCCAGCAGCTTGGGGCAGGGGTTCGGGGAGCAGTACTTC
TRBV6-2/TRBV6-3	TRBJ2-7	13	-	-	CASSLAGFHEQYF	TGTGCCAGCAGTCTCGCGGGGTTCCACGAGCAGTACTTC
TRBV14	TRBJ2-2	16	once	-	CASSQDAGSNTGELFF	TGTGCCAGCAGCCAAGATGCGGGGAGTAACACCGGGGAGCTGTTTTTT
TRBV19	TRBJ1-1	14	-	-	CASSIQGRGTEAFF	TGTGCCAGTAGTATCCAGGGTAGGGGCACTGAAGCTTTCTTT
TRBV7-8	TRBJ1-4	15	-	-	CASSLGRGINEKLFF	TGTGCCAGCAGCTTAGGACGGGGGATTAATGAAAAACTGTTTTTT
TRBV10-1	TRBJ2-1	15	-	TRBD2	CASSGGSGGLNEQFF	TGCGCCAGCAGTGGAGGGTCGGGGGGGTTGAATGAGCAGTTCTTC
TRBV30	TRBJ1-1	15	once	-	CAWSDLRGSYTEAFF	TGTGCCTGGAGCGACCTCCGGGGTTCGTACACTGAAGCTTTCTTT
TRBV6-5	TRBJ2-3	15	-	TRBD2	CASSRRAGISDTQYF	TGTGCCAGCAGTCGACGAGCGGGGATATCAGATACGCAGTATTTT
TRBV5-1	TRBJ1-3	16	few	-	CASSEGHRTSGNTIYF	TGCGCCAGCAGCGAGGGACACCGGACCTCTGGAAACACCATATATTTT
TRBV7-5	TRBJ1-1	12	-	-	CARSPENTEAFF	TGTGCCAGAAGCCCAGAGAACACTGAAGCTTTCTTT
TRBV5-1	TRBJ1-2	13	-	-	CASSLQGNYGYTF	TGCGCCAGCAGCCTCCAGGGGAACTATGGCTACACCTTC
TRBV27	TRBJ1-5	15	-	-	CASSLFGQSNQPQHF	TGTGCCAGCAGTTTATTTGGACAGAGCAATCAGCCCCAGCATTTT
TRBV11-2	TRBJ1-1	13	-	-	CASSLGPGTEAFF	TGTGCCAGCAGCCTCGGCCCGGGCACTGAAGCTTTCTTT
TRBV7-9	TRBJ2-5	14	once	TRBD1	CASSSWTGEQTQYF	TGTGCCAGCAGCTCGTGGACAGGGGAGCAGACCCAGTACTTC
TRBV18	TRBJ2-5	14	-	-	CASSPMESGETQYF	TGTGCCAGCTCACCAATGGAGTCGGGGGAGACCCAGTACTTC